A single T cell receptor (beta chain) is shown here with its context. The sample originates from a study of shared clonotypes between healthy human individuals. Deep was the level used in running the assay. It was on ten immunoSEQ deep assay plates that unsorted PBMC DNA was sequenced. Per the study methods: ImmunoSEQ junction-only sequences lacked quality scores, so their filtering differed. Profiled with immunoSEQ multiplex PCR; TCRdb holds only in-frame clones, not every one. The V and J calls and clone size come from that table; D and trimming were worked out from the DNA. The sample consists of about 530,000 clones, 75% to 80% of them appearing once. All of the donors resided in Nashville, Tennessee, and each was a Caucasian adult. V was pared by 4 bases and J by 2 bases, with 3 bases of the junction left unmatched. This CDR3 spans 15 amino acids. Germline lookup yields CDR1 SEHNR and CDR2 FQNEAQ (reference sequence).

The chain employs TRBV7-9 and TRBJ1-5; TRBD1 matches 9 bases. Sequenced input: PBMCs. This receptor was obtained from a woman aged 35 to 49 in good health. Some clones in this sample may be carry-over from other donors' samples. The CDR3 nucleotides read TGTGCCAGCAGCTCCCGGACAGGGGGCAATCAGCCCCAGCATTTT. Translated: CASSSRTGGNQPQHF.